This TCR beta chain is from a study of post-analysis software for immune sequencing data. Study background: Recorded subtypes: relapsing-remitting, secondary progressive, progressive-relapsing; some patients unannotated. Study conclusions and caveats: Elevated frequency relative to controls characterized about 5 TRBV segments in patients, TRBV5-6, TRBV5-1 and TRBV20-1 among them. There was significantly lower normalized Chao1 diversity in multiple sclerosis patients than in controls. The F measure placed samples prepared in the same batch into strongly shared clusters.

The CDR3 length is 17 residues. Trimming cost V 1 base and J 5 bases; bases outside gene matches: 12. Germline CDR1 reads SGHRS; CDR2 reads YFSETQ. The count of this clonotype is one. Its antigen is not known. Unique-molecular-identifier-tagged TCR beta cDNA libraries were used. The T cell input of roughly 0.9 to 11 million gave hundreds of thousands of cDNA molecules. TCRdb redid the calling of the PCR reads with MiXCR, one entry per CDR3 protein. Here the sample spans roughly 800,000 distinct CDR3 sequences, roughly 27% being singletons. This receptor was identified in a girl aged 5-17 years with multiple sclerosis. V and J are TRBV5-1 and TRBJ1-1; TRBD1 agrees at 9 bases. Sequenced material: blood. CDR3 in DNA: TGCGCCAGCAGCTTGAGGGCAAATGGACAGGGGTGGACTGAAGCTTTCTTT. Translating it yields CASSLRANGQGWTEAFF.